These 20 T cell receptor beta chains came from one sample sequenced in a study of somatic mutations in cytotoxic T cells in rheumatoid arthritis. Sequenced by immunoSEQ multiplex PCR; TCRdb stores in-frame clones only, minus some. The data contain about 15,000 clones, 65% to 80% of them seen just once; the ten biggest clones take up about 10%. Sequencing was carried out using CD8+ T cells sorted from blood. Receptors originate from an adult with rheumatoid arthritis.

In nucleotides, the CDR3 is TGTGCCAGCAGTGATGGAGGGCCTGGAAACACCATATATTTT. Residues: CASSDGGPGNTIYF. This sequence joins TRBV2 and TRBJ1-3; D unresolved. From germline, CDR1 is SNHLY and CDR2 FYNNEI. Trimming pared 3 bases from V and 2 bases from J, leaving 8 bases between. This CDR3 contains 14 residues.

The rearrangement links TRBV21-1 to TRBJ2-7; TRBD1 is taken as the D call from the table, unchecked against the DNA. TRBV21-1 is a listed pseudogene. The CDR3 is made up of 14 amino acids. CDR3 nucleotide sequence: TGTGCCAGCAGCCTCCGGGACAGGGTAGCCGAGCAGTACTTC. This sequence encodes CASSLRDRVAEQYF.

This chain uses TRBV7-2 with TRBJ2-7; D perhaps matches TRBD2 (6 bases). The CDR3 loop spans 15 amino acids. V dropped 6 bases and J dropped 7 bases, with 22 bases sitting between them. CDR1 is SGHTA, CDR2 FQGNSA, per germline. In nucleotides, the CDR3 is TGTGCCAGCAGAGGTCGGTCGGCGGGAATGGGGGAGCAGTACTTC. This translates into CASRGRSAGMGEQYF.

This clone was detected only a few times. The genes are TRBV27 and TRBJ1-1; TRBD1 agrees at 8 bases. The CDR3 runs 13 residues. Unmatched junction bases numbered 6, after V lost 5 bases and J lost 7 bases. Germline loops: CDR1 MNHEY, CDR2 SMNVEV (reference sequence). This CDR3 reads CASSPDRGSEAFF. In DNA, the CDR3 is TGTGCCAGCAGTCCCGACAGGGGAAGTGAAGCTTTCTTT.

DNA for the CDR3: TGTGCCAGCAGCGTAGGGGGGGCTTACGGAAACACCATATATTTT. This gives the protein CASSVGGAYGNTIYF. The chain combines TRBV9 with TRBJ1-3; weak D call: TRBD1 (6 bases). CDR1 SGDLS and CDR2 YYNGEE come from the germline V gene. This CDR3 spans 15 amino acids. Trimming took 0 bases from V and 4 from J, leaving 11 bases between them.

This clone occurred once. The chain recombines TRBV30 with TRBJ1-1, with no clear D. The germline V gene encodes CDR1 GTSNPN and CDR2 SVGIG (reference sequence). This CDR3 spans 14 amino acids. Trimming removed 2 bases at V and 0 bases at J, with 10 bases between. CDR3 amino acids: CAWSYEGMNTEAFF. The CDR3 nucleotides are TGTGCCTGGAGTTATGAGGGAATGAACACTGAAGCTTTCTTT.

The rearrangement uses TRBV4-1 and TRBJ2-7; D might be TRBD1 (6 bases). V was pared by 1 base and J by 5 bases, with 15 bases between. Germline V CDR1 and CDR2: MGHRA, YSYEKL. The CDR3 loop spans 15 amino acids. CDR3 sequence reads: CASSQVENREDEQYF. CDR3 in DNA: TGCGCCAGCAGCCAAGTAGAAAACAGGGAAGACGAGCAGTACTTC.

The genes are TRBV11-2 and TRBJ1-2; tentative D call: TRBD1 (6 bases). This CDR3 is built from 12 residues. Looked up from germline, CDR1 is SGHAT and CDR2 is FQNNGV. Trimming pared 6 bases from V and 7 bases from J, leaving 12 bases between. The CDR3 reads CASRSRGGGYTF. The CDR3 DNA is TGTGCCAGCAGGAGCAGGGGAGGTGGCTACACCTTC.

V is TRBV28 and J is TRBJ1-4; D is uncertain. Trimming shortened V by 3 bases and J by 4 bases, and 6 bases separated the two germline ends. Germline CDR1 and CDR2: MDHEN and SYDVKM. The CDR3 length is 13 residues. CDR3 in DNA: TGTGCCAGCAGTTTCCGGCTTAATGAAAAACTGTTTTTT. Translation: CASSFRLNEKLFF.

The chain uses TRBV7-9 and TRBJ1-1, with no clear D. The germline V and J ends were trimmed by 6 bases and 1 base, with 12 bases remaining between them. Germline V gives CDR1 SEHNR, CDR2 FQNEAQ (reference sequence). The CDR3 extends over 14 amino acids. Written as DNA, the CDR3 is TGTGCCAGCAGTATCAACAGTGGGAACACTGAAGCTTTCTTT. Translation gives CASSINSGNTEAFF.

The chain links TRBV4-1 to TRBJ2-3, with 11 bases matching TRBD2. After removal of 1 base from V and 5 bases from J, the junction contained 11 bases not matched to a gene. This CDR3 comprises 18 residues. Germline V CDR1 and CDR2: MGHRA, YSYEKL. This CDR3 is CASSQVLSGGATGDTQYF. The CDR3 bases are TGCGCCAGCAGCCAAGTTCTTAGCGGGGGGGCCACTGGAGATACGCAGTATTTT.

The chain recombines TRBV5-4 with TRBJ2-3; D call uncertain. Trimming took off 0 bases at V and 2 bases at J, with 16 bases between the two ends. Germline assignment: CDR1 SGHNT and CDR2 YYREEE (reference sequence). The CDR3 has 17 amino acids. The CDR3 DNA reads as TGTGCCAGCAGCTTGGCCGGTAACACCCTTCCCACAGATACGCAGTATTTT. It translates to CASSLAGNTLPTDTQYF.

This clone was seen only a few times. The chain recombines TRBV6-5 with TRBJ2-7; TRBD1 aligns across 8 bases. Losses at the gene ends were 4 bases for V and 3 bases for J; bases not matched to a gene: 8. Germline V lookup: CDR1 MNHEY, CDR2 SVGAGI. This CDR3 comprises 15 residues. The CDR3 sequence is CASSFTQDRGYEQYF. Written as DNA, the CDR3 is TGTGCCAGCAGTTTCACCCAAGACAGGGGCTACGAGCAGTACTTC.

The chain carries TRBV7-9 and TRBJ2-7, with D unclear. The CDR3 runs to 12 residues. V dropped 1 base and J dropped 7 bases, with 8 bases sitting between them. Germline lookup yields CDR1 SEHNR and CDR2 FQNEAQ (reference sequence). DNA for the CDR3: TGTGCCAGCAGCTTAGGATCCCGGGAGCAGTACTTC. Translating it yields CASSLGSREQYF. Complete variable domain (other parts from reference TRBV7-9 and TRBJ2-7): DTGVSQNPRHKITKRGQNVTFRCDPISEHNRLYWYRQTLGQGPEFLTYFQNEAQLEKSRLLSDRFSAERPKGSFSTLEIQRTEQGDSAMYLCASSLGSREQYFGPGTRLTVT.

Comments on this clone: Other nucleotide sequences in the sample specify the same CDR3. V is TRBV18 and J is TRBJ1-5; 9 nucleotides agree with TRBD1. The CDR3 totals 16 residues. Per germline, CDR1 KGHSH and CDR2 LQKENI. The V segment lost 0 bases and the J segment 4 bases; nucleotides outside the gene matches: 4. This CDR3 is CASSPPGTGSNQPQHF. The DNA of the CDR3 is TGTGCCAGCTCACCACCGGGGACAGGGTCGAATCAGCCCCAGCATTTT.

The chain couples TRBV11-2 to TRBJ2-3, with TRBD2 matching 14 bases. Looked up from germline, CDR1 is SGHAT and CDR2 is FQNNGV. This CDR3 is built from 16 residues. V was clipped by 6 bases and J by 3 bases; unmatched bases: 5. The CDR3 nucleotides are TGTGCCAGCAGACCGGGACTAGCGGGGGTAACAGATACGCAGTATTTT. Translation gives CASRPGLAGVTDTQYF.

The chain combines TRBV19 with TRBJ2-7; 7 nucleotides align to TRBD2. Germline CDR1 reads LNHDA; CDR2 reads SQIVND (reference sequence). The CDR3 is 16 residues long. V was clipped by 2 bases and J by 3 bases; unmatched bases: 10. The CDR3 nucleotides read TGTGCCAGTAGTATAAGTTGGCGGGGGATCATCTACGAGCAGTACTTC. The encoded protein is CASSISWRGIIYEQYF.

The CDR3 DNA reads as TGTGCCAGCAGCCTAACCCCCGGGACAGGGGTTTACAATGAGCAGTTCTTC. Translated, it gives CASSLTPGTGVYNEQFF. The gene calls are TRBV28 and TRBJ2-1, with 10 bases fitting TRBD1. With 6 bases clipped from V and 4 bases from J, the junction kept 12 bases outside the gene matches. The CDR3 is 17 amino acids. The germline gives CDR1 MDHEN, CDR2 SYDVKM.

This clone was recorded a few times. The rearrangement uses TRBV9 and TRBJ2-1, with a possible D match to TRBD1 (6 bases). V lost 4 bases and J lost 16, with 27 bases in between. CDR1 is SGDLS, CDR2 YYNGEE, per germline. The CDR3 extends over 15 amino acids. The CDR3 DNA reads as TGTGCCAGCAGCCCAATGGGAATGCTCCGGGACACCTTTTTCTTC. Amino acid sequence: CASSPMGMLRDTFFF.

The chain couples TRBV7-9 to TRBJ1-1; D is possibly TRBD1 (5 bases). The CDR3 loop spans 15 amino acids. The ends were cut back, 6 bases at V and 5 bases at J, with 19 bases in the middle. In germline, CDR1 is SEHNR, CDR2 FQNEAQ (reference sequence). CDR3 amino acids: CASSPWGGIETEAFF. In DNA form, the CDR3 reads TGTGCCAGCAGTCCCTGGGGGGGGATCGAAACTGAAGCTTTCTTT. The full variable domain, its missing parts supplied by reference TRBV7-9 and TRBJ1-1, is DTGVSQNPRHKITKRGQNVTFRCDPISEHNRLYWYRQTLGQGPEFLTYFQNEAQLEKSRLLSDRFSAERPKGSFSTLEIQRTEQGDSAMYLCASSPWGGIETEAFFGQGTRLTVV.